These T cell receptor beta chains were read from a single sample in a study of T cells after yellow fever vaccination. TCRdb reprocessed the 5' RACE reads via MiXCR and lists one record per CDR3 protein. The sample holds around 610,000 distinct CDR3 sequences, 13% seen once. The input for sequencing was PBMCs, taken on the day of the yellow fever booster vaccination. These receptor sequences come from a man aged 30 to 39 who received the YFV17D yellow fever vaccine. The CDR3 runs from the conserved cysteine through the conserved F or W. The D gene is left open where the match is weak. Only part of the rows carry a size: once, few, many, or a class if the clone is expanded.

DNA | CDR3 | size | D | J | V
TGTGCCAGCAGCGGCGAGTTGGCATACAGTGGCTACACCTTC | CASSGELAYSGYTF | few | . | TRBJ1-2 | TRBV25-1
TGCAGCGTTGATGGTAGTGGGTTGGTAGTGTCCTACAATGAGCAGTTCTTC | CSVDGSGLVVSYNEQFF | few | . | TRBJ2-1 | TRBV29-1
TGTGCCAGCAGCTTAGGGGCGGGGGCCAAAAACATTCAGTACTTC | CASSLGAGAKNIQYF | few | . | TRBJ2-4 | TRBV7-2
TGTGCCAGCAGCGCGACCGAGCAGTACTTC | CASSATEQYF | few | . | TRBJ2-7 | TRBV9
TGTGCCAGCAGCGTGGACAGCCTTAATCAGCCCCAGCATTTT | CASSVDSLNQPQHF | few | . | TRBJ1-5 | TRBV7-2
TGTGCCTGGAGTGCCCTGGCCGAGACCCAGTACTTC | CAWSALAETQYF | few | . | TRBJ2-5 | TRBV30
TGTGCCAGCAGCCCGAGGGGGCAGGCGCTACGAGACGAGCAGTACTTC | CASSPRGQALRDEQYF | few | TRBD1 | TRBJ2-7 | TRBV9
TGCGCCAGCAGCCAAGAGGCTCGGCTAGCGGGAAAGCGAGAGCAGTTCTTC | CASSQEARLAGKREQFF | few | TRBD2 | TRBJ2-1 | TRBV4-3
TGTGCCAGCAGTCCCGGTGGGGGCTATGGCTACACCTTC | CASSPGGGYGYTF | many | . | TRBJ1-2 | TRBV27
TGCGCCAGTATCGATCCGGGATCACGAGAGACCCAGTACTTC | CASIDPGSRETQYF | . | . | TRBJ2-5 | TRBV5-1
TGTGCCAGCCTAACCTGGGGAGGGTTGAACACTGAAGCTTTCTTT | CASLTWGGLNTEAFF | few | . | TRBJ1-1 | TRBV7-9
TGCAGTGCTAGAGATTCGGGGCGGGAGACCCAGTACTTC | CSARDSGRETQYF | . | . | TRBJ2-5 | TRBV20-1
TGTGCCAGCAGCCACTACTTGGACCAGGAGCAGTACTTC | CASSHYLDQEQYF | few | . | TRBJ2-7 | TRBV3-1
TGTGCCAGCAGCCCTAGCGGAGGTAGCGGGAGGGATACGCAGTATTTT | CASSPSGGSGRDTQYF | . | TRBD2 | TRBJ2-3 | TRBV7-9
TGTGCCAGCAGCCAACCCGTTGGCCAAGAGACCCAGTACTTC | CASSQPVGQETQYF | . | . | TRBJ2-5 | TRBV3-1
TGTGCCAGCTCACCACCGGGAATCTCTACACAGGGGCGGAATGGCTACACCTTC | CASSPPGISTQGRNGYTF | . | TRBD1 | TRBJ1-2 | TRBV18
TGTGCCAGCAGCGGACTAGCGGGAGTTCCAGATACGCAGTATTTT | CASSGLAGVPDTQYF | few | TRBD2 | TRBJ2-3 | TRBV6-2/TRBV6-3
TGTGCCAGCAGCCCGGCGTTACGGCAAGAGACCCAGTACTTC | CASSPALRQETQYF | few | . | TRBJ2-5 | TRBV7-8
TGCGCCAGCAGCCAAGGACAGGGGTACTACAATGAGCAGTTCTTC | CASSQGQGYYNEQFF | . | TRBD1 | TRBJ2-1 | TRBV5-1
TGTGCCAGCTCATATCAGGGGGCAGCCAACACTGAAGCTTTCTTT | CASSYQGAANTEAFF | few | TRBD1 | TRBJ1-1 | TRBV6-1
TGTGCCACCAGCGGTTGGCTTCAGGGGGCGAGGGAGACCCAGTACTTC | CATSGWLQGARETQYF | . | TRBD1 | TRBJ2-5 | TRBV15
TGTGCCATCAGTGATGTAGGGGGGGGACTATATGCAGGCGAGCAGTTCTTC | CAISDVGGGLYAGEQFF | few | . | TRBJ2-1 | TRBV10-3
TGTGCCAGCAGTACCTACAACTACGAGCAGTACTTC | CASSTYNYEQYF | . | . | TRBJ2-7 | TRBV12-3/TRBV12-4
TGCGCCAGCCGACTAGCGGGAGCTGAGGCAGATACGCAGTATTTT | CASRLAGAEADTQYF | few | TRBD2 | TRBJ2-3 | TRBV5-1
TGTGCCAGCAGTTTTGGGTTGGGCTATGGCTACACCTTC | CASSFGLGYGYTF | few | . | TRBJ1-2 | TRBV27
TGCGCCAGCAGCCAAGACGGCCTTCGGCGAGCCGGGACTCCAACTGAGCAGTTCTTC | CASSQDGLRRAGTPTEQFF | . | . | TRBJ2-1 | TRBV4-1
TGCAGTGCTAAGGGCAGGAACAAAAACATTCAGTACTTC | CSAKGRNKNIQYF | few | . | TRBJ2-4 | TRBV20-1
TGCGCCAGCGCGACTAGCGGGAACTCTGGGGCCAACGTCCTGACTTTC | CASATSGNSGANVLTF | few | TRBD2 | TRBJ2-6 | TRBV5-1
TGCAGTGCTAGGACAGACCGATCTAGTCCCTACGAGCAGTACTTC | CSARTDRSSPYEQYF | few | . | TRBJ2-7 | TRBV20-1
TGTGCCAGCTCACCACCGACCGACAGGAATGAGCAGTTCTTC | CASSPPTDRNEQFF | few | . | TRBJ2-1 | TRBV18